This TCR beta chain emerged from a study of somatic mutations in cytotoxic T cells in rheumatoid arthritis. Regarding the study as a whole: A significant difference in CD8+ T-cell clonality was not found between rheumatoid arthritis patients and age-matched healthy controls.

This table comes from immunoSEQ multiplex PCR, and its TCRdb copy is limited to in-frame clones, with some not included. This sample has 15,000 to 20,000 clones, with about four fifths found just once. Remarks on this clone: Antigen unknown.

Trimming left V 2 bases short and J 7 bases short, with 5 bases between. Germline V gives CDR1 MNHNY, CDR2 SVGAGI (reference sequence). The CDR3 consists of 11 residues. This clonotype was obtained from an adult with rheumatoid arthritis. The sequencing input was CD8+ T cells sorted from blood. The V call is TRBV6-6, the J call TRBJ1-1, with D unclear. In DNA, the CDR3 is TGTGCCAGCAGTTACGGAGGTGAAGCTTTCTTT. This encodes CASSYGGEAFF.